The clone carrying this T cell receptor beta chain was seen ten or more times. TCRdb re-analysed the 5' RACE reads in MiXCR, keeping a single row per CDR3 protein. This repertoire shows 84,000 or so distinct CDR3 sequences, 10% found once; its top ten account for about 2%. This CDR3 has 14 amino acids. CDR1 SGHRS and CDR2 YFSETQ come from the germline V gene. The V end was cut by 4 bases, the J end by 2 bases, with 12 bases between. The data were taken from a study of neurological immune-mediated disorders. The sequence was collected from a man between 35 and 55 years old in good health. J is TRBJ2-5 and V is TRBV5-1, with D uncertain. Sequencing used PBMCs. CDR3 coding DNA: TGCGCCAGCAGCCAAAACAGTTTACAAGAGACCCAGTACTTC. Translated, it gives CASSQNSLQETQYF.